The present entry profiles one TCR beta chain with its context. RNA transcripts were the source from which TCR beta CDR3 regions were amplified. The first-round RT-PCR employed HTBI primers together with the Qiagen OneStep RT-PCR kit. A multiplex PCR was then performed as the second round. TCRdb re-derived calls from the multiplex PCR reads in MiXCR, one entry per CDR3 protein. The table has approximately 410,000 distinct CDR3 sequences, 15% seen once. The sample comes from a study of Graves' ophthalmopathy and Graves' hyperthyroidism. CDR3 length: 15 residues. The germline CDR1 and CDR2 sequences are MRHNA and SNTAGT. V was clipped by 6 bases and J by 4 bases; unmatched bases: 10.

Sample: peripheral blood. V usage is TRBV6-4 and J usage is TRBJ1-2; TRBD1 aligns across 8 bases. The receptor was isolated from a woman aged 18-29 years with stable Graves' hyperthyroidism. CDR3: CASRMHRGNSYGYTF. The CDR3 nucleotides are TGTGCCAGCAGGATGCACAGGGGGAATAGCTATGGCTACACCTTC.